The rows below give T cell receptor beta chains drawn from one sample of a study of cytomegalovirus exposure and HLA in healthy donors. Repertoires were generated with immunoSEQ multiplex PCR, while TCRdb's copy carries only in-frame clones and drops some. Of a few hundred thousand clones in the sample, about nine tenths were seen once. Sequencing used PBMCs. The origin of the receptors is a woman aged 18-29 years in good health and CMV-seronegative. Each CDR3 is given with its conserved first and last residue. The D gene is left open where the match is weak. Size tells how often a clone was seen (once, few, many) or the class of an expanded clone, and some rows leave it out.

>TRBJ2-2|TRBV27|TRBD1|NA
TGTGCCAGCAGCCCCCGGACAGGTCGGGGAACCGGGGAGCTGTTTTTT
CASSPRTGRGTGELFF
>TRBJ1-1|TRBV2|NA|once
TGTGCCAGCAGTGATGAGGAATTCACTGAAGCTTTCTTT
CASSDEEFTEAFF
>TRBJ2-3|TRBV5-1|NA|once
TGCGCCAGCCAAGGATCTGGACAGCGCACAGATACGCAGTATTTT
CASQGSGQRTDTQYF
>TRBJ1-4|TRBV27|NA|NA
TGTGCCAGCAGTCCGTCTCAGTATAATGAAAAACTGTTTTTT
CASSPSQYNEKLFF
>TRBJ1-5|TRBV5-1|NA|once
TGCGCCAGCAGCTTGGCCGGGAGAGATCAGCCCCAGCATTTT
CASSLAGRDQPQHF
>TRBJ2-5|TRBV9|TRBD2|NA
TGTGCCAGCAGGAGCGGGACTAGTGGGCAAGAGACCCAGTACTTC
CASRSGTSGQETQYF
>TRBJ1-1|TRBV9|TRBD1|once
TGTGCCAGCAGCGTAGTCGATTCAGGGGGGAGCGCTTTCTTT
CASSVVDSGGSAFF
>TRBJ2-5|TRBV5-6|TRBD2|NA
TGTGCCAGCAGCCGATACGCTAGCGGGAAAGAGACCCAGTACTTC
CASSRYASGKETQYF
>TRBJ2-2|TRBV11-2|NA|NA
TGTGCCAGCAGCTTCCTTTTCTCGGGAGACAACACCGGGGAGCTGTTTTTT
CASSFLFSGDNTGELFF
>TRBJ2-1|TRBV6-5|TRBD2|NA
TGTGCCAGCAGTTATGGCGGGAGGGAGCAGTTCTTC
CASSYGGREQFF
>TRBJ1-5|TRBV27|TRBD1|NA
TGTGCCAGCTCCACCCCCCGGGACAGCGGTCGGCCCCAGCATTTT
CASSTPRDSGRPQHF
>TRBJ2-7|TRBV4-3|NA|NA
TGCGCCAGCAGCCAAGATCGAGAAGGGGCCTACGAGCAGTACTTC
CASSQDREGAYEQYF
>TRBJ2-1|TRBV28|NA|NA
TGTGCCAGCAGCCCAGGGTTACCTGATGAGCAGTTCTTC
CASSPGLPDEQFF
>TRBJ1-3|TRBV27|NA|once
TGTGCCAGCAGTTTCGGGGGGGCAAACACCATATATTTT
CASSFGGANTIYF
>TRBJ2-1|TRBV2|TRBD2|NA
TGTGCCAGCAGTGGCCGCCCAGTGGGGGTTTCCCTAGCGGCTTCCTACAATGAGCAGTTCTTC
CASSGRPVGVSLAASYNEQFF
>TRBJ2-7|TRBV10-3|NA|NA
TGTGCCATCAGTGAGTCCACCTACGAGCAGTACTTC
CAISESTYEQYF
>TRBJ2-5|TRBV5-4|NA|NA
TGTGCCAGCAGCAGTAGCGGAGGATTCCAAGAGACCCAGTACTTC
CASSSSGGFQETQYF
>TRBJ2-5|TRBV29-1|NA|NA
TGCAGCGTTGCCCAGAGCGGACAAGAGACCCAGTACTTC
CSVAQSGQETQYF
>TRBJ2-2|TRBV2|NA|NA
TGTGCCAGCAGTAGTACAGTCACCGGGGAGCTGTTTTTT
CASSSTVTGELFF
>TRBJ2-2|TRBV4-2|TRBD2|few
TGTGCCAGCAGCCAGGGGGGACTAGCGGGAGTAACCGGGGAGCTGTTTTTT
CASSQGGLAGVTGELFF
>TRBJ2-7|TRBV5-5|NA|NA
TGTGCCAGCAGCGGACAGCTGGACGAGCAGTACTTC
CASSGQLDEQYF
>TRBJ1-5|TRBV7-8|TRBD1|NA
TGTGCCAGCAGCTTGGACAGGGACGATCAGCCCCAGCATTTT
CASSLDRDDQPQHF
>TRBJ2-5|TRBV7-9|NA|NA
TGTGCCAGCAGCTTGGTACCCAGGGTACAAGAGACCCAGTACTTC
CASSLVPRVQETQYF
>TRBJ2-1|TRBV7-3|TRBD2|NA
TGTGCCAGCAGCTTCACTAGCGGACCGAGCTCCTACAATGAGCAGTTCTTC
CASSFTSGPSSYNEQFF
>TRBJ1-1|TRBV29-1|NA|NA
TGCAGCGTCCAGACCAGGGTAAGTCGGCACACTGAAGCTTTCTTT
CSVQTRVSRHTEAFF
>TRBJ2-7|TRBV28|TRBD2|NA
TGTGCCAGCAGTTTAATGGGGACTAGCGGGGTGAGCTCCTACGAGCAGTACTTC
CASSLMGTSGVSSYEQYF
>TRBJ2-7|TRBV5-5|TRBD2|NA
TGTGCCAGCAGCGGGGGGGACCCGCCCGCGGCTCCCTACGAGCAGTACTTC
CASSGGDPPAAPYEQYF
>TRBJ1-5|TRBV7-9|TRBD1|NA
TGTGCCAGCAGCCCCGGGACAGGGAGTCAGCCCCAGCATTTT
CASSPGTGSQPQHF
>TRBJ2-3|TRBV7-8|NA|NA
TGTGCCAGCATCCGACTGGGGCCCACAGATACGCAGTATTTT
CASIRLGPTDTQYF
>TRBJ2-2|TRBV11-2|NA|NA
TGTGCCAGCAGCTTAGATCCTGGTAGTCCCGGGGAGCTGTTTTTT
CASSLDPGSPGELFF
>TRBJ2-4|TRBV5-1|TRBD2|NA
TGCGCCAGCAGCCGGTCGGGGCGGGAGCAAAACATTCAGTACTTC
CASSRSGREQNIQYF
>TRBJ1-1|TRBV11-2|NA|NA
TGTGCCAGCAGCTTAGTTCCGGGAATGAACACTGAAGCTTTCTTT
CASSLVPGMNTEAFF
>TRBJ2-7|TRBV5-4|TRBD1|NA
TGTGCCAGCAGCGGGCCGGCTCCGGGACAGGGGACCTACGAGCAGTACTTC
CASSGPAPGQGTYEQYF